The 22 T cell receptor beta chains given below trace back to one sample, sequenced in a study of T cells in Graves' hyperthyroidism and ophthalmopathy. Researchers took RNA transcripts and amplified the TCR beta CDR3 regions from them. An initial round of RT-PCR targeting the TCR CDR3 relied on the HTBI primer set. MiXCR was run by TCRdb on the multiplex PCR reads, yielding one entry per CDR3 protein. The repertoire has around 610,000 distinct CDR3 sequences, under 15% of them found once; the top ten carry over 3.5%. Input material: blood. These receptors were obtained from a middle-aged woman with Graves' ophthalmopathy.

This clonotype has just a few counts. The chain is built from TRBV15 and TRBJ2-2, with D unclear. The CDR3 extends over 16 amino acids. Deletions cut 3 bases from V and 1 base from J, with 12 bases between. Germline V gives CDR1 LNHNV, CDR2 YYDKDF (reference sequence). In nucleotides, the CDR3 is TGTGCCACCAGCAGGGGCCCGAGACAGAACACCGGGGAGCTGTTTTTT. This sequence encodes CATSRGPRQNTGELFF.

This clonotype was observed a handful of times. The CDR3 loop reads CASITGGRNQPQHF. The CDR3 DNA reads as TGTGCCAGCATTACGGGGGGGCGCAATCAGCCCCAGCATTTT. The chain carries TRBV6-2 or TRBV6-3 and TRBJ1-5; D possibly corresponds to TRBD1 (6 bases). Germline values: CDR1 MNHEY, CDR2 SVGEGT. The CDR3 runs to 14 residues. Trimming shortened V by 7 bases and J by 2 bases, and 12 bases separated the two germline ends.

This clonotype was recorded at least ten times. The J gene is TRBJ1-5, the V gene TRBV6-2 or TRBV6-3; TRBD1 matches at 8 bases. Unmatched junction bases numbered 4, after V lost 6 bases and J lost 0 bases. Germline CDR1 reads MNHEY; CDR2 reads SVGEGT. This CDR3 has 15 amino acids. The CDR3 sequence: CASRGTGLSNQPQHF. The CDR3 nucleotides read TGTGCCAGCAGGGGGACAGGTCTTAGCAATCAGCCCCAGCATTTT.

This clonotype came up many times. The rearrangement links TRBV27 to TRBJ2-7, with D tentatively TRBD1 (5 bases). Trimming took 3 bases from V and 2 from J, leaving 17 bases between them. The germline gives CDR1 MNHEY, CDR2 SMNVEV (reference sequence). This CDR3 spans 16 amino acids. CDR3 region: CASSFMGPGQTYEQYF. The DNA of the CDR3 is TGTGCCAGCAGTTTTATGGGGCCAGGGCAAACCTACGAGCAGTACTTC.

This clonotype was seen repeatedly, ten times or more. J is TRBJ2-7 and V is TRBV20-1; 8 nucleotides agree with TRBD1. Germline CDR1 reads DFQATT; CDR2 reads SNEGSKA (reference sequence). V lost 4 bases, J lost 4 bases, and 12 bases stayed unmatched. CDR3 length: 15 residues. CDR3 sequence (DNA): TGCAGTGCTACTGGCGGGACAGGCCATACTTACGAGCAGTACTTC. It encodes CSATGGTGHTYEQYF.

This clonotype was counted at least ten times. This chain joins TRBV19 and TRBJ2-5; 10 bases align to TRBD1. This CDR3 is built from 19 residues. Germline V gene sequence: CDR1 LNHDA, CDR2 SQIVND (reference sequence). The V and J ends lost 5 bases and 2 bases, in that order; junction bases with no gene match: 17. CDR3 sequence: CASSPKPPSWDRGQETQYF. CDR3 nucleotides: TGTGCCAGTAGTCCCAAGCCGCCATCTTGGGACAGGGGTCAAGAGACCCAGTACTTC.

Many counts were recorded for this clonotype. The chain carries TRBV28 and TRBJ2-5; D not certain. Germline V gene sequence: CDR1 MDHEN, CDR2 SYDVKM. The CDR3 is 14 amino acids. V was shortened by 1 base and J by 0 bases, with 6 bases between the two germline ends. The CDR3 here is CASSLSAYQETQYF. CDR3 nucleotides: TGTGCCAGCAGTTTATCAGCGTACCAAGAGACCCAGTACTTC. Full variable domain (outside the CDR3, taken from reference TRBV28 and TRBJ2-5): DVKVTQSSRYLVKRTGEKVFLECVQDMDHENMFWYRQDPGLGLRLIYFSYDVKMKEKGDIPEGYSVSREKKERFSLILESASTNQTSMYLCASSLSAYQETQYFGPGTRLLVL.

This clonotype was found once. The junction shows a germline mismatch at one end, possibly a read error. This chain joins TRBV6-1 and TRBJ1-1; 10 nucleotides align to TRBD1. There are 15 residues in the CDR3. The germline gives CDR1 MNHNS, CDR2 SASEGT. The DNA for the CDR3 is TGTGCCAGCAGTGAACCGGGACAGGGGAACACTGAAGCTTCCTTT. Protein sequence: CASSEPGQGNTEASF.

At least ten counts were recorded for this clonotype. The genes are TRBV5-1 and TRBJ1-2; D perhaps matches TRBD1 (5 bases). The CDR3 consists of 14 residues. Germline V gene data show CDR1 as SGHRS and CDR2 as YFSETQ. V lost 2 bases and J lost 4, with 12 bases in between. This CDR3 reads CASSFGTDTYGYTF. CDR3 nucleotide sequence: TGCGCCAGCAGCTTCGGGACGGATACCTATGGCTACACCTTC.

This clonotype was recorded at least ten times. V gene TRBV6-5 combines with J gene TRBJ2-5; no clear D gene. V lost 1 base, J lost 3 bases, and 9 bases lay in between. The V gene's germline CDR1 is MNHEY and CDR2 SVGAGI. The CDR3 is 14 residues long. CDR3 protein: CASSYYNHKETQYF. The CDR3, as DNA: TGTGCCAGCAGTTACTACAACCACAAAGAGACCCAGTACTTC.

This clonotype has a handful of counts. The chain couples TRBV2 to TRBJ1-3, with D possibly matching TRBD1 (5 bases). Germline values: CDR1 SNHLY, CDR2 FYNNEI. This CDR3 region has 16 residues. Between the trimmed V and J ends, which lost 7 bases and 4 bases, there was a span of 20 bases. In DNA, the CDR3 is TGTGCCAGCAAGCCAAGGGACCCTGGGGGAGGAAACACCATATATTTT. Protein: CASKPRDPGGGNTIYF.

The chain links TRBV18 to TRBJ2-7, with TRBD2 matching over 8 bases. The CDR3 is made up of 18 amino acids. Germline V gene lookup returns CDR1 KGHSH and CDR2 LQKENI. Germline trimming cut 1 base from V and 0 bases from J; bases unmatched to any gene: 11. This CDR3 reads CASSPLPSGSASSYEQYF. As DNA, the CDR3 is TGTGCCAGCTCACCACTACCCAGCGGGAGTGCTAGCTCCTACGAGCAGTACTTC. Complete variable domain (other parts from reference TRBV18 and TRBJ2-7): NAGVMQNPRHLVRRRGQEARLRCSPMKGHSHVYWYRQLPEEGLKFMVYLQKENIIDESGMPKERFSAEFPKEGPSILRIQQVVRGDSAAYFCASSPLPSGSASSYEQYFGPGTRLTVT.

V and J are TRBV12-3 or TRBV12-4 and TRBJ1-2; TRBD1 might be the D (6 bases). The CDR3 spans 18 residues. The germline V and J ends were trimmed by 0 bases and 1 base, with 18 bases remaining between them. The CDR3 nucleotides are TGTGCCAGCAGTTTAGCGGTAGGACAGCCCAACAATAACTATGGCTACACCTTC. Residues: CASSLAVGQPNNNYGYTF.

At least ten counts were recorded for this clonotype. The V gene is TRBV11-2, the J gene TRBJ1-1; D unclear. The ends were cut back, 5 bases at V and 6 bases at J, with 10 bases in the middle. Germline V lookup: CDR1 SGHAT, CDR2 FQNNGV. This CDR3 contains 12 residues. The CDR3 DNA is TGTGCCAGCAGCCTGGCCTACTCTGAAGCTTTCTTT. Its protein is CASSLAYSEAFF.

This clonotype was detected ten times or more. The chain carries TRBV19 and TRBJ1-1; 9 nucleotides line up with TRBD1. The CDR3 extends over 19 amino acids. The V gene's germline CDR1 is LNHDA and CDR2 SQIVND (reference sequence). V gave up 4 bases and J gave up 0 bases; unmatched junction bases: 15. CDR3 bases: TGTGCCAGTAGTACAGACGGAACAGGGGGCAGGGTAATGAACACTGAAGCTTTCTTT. Protein: CASSTDGTGGRVMNTEAFF.

This clonotype showed up many times. J is TRBJ2-2 and V is TRBV6-5; D is perhaps TRBD1 or TRBD2 (5 bases each). Germline V gene sequence: CDR1 MNHEY, CDR2 SVGAGI. V lost 8 bases and J lost 3, with 13 bases in between. The CDR3 has 14 residues. The CDR3 coding sequence is TGTGCCAGCTCGTCAGGGAGTTACACCGGGGAGCTGTTTTTT. This sequence encodes CASSSGSYTGELFF.

On this clonotype itself: Germline is not matched at one junction end, which may reflect a read error. This chain joins TRBV6-4 and TRBJ1-2, with D possibly TRBD1 on 5 matching bases. Looked up from germline, CDR1 is MRHNA and CDR2 is SNTAGT. This CDR3 region has 15 residues. Written as DNA, the CDR3 is TGTGCCAGCAGTTACTCGGGGGACGGCGGCTATGGCTACACCTTC. Residues: CASSYSGDGGYGYTF.

This clonotype was seen repeatedly, ten times or more. This chain joins TRBV6-2 or TRBV6-3 and TRBJ2-7; 7 bases line up with TRBD2. V lost 4 bases, J lost 4 bases, and 10 bases stayed unmatched. The CDR3 has 15 amino acids. Germline values: CDR1 MNHEY, CDR2 SVGEGT. The CDR3 DNA sequence: TGTGCCAGCAGTTCGGCAGGACCGGGACTATACGAGCAGTACTTC. It encodes CASSSAGPGLYEQYF.

This clonotype was detected many times. The chain has TRBV20-1 and TRBJ2-6; the D gene is possibly TRBD1 (5 bases). The length of the CDR3 is 15 residues. The V and J ends lost 0 bases and 4 bases respectively, with 10 bases between them. The germline gives CDR1 DFQATT, CDR2 SNEGSKA (reference sequence). This CDR3 is CSARDPGLGANVLTF. In nucleotides, the CDR3 is TGCAGTGCTAGAGATCCAGGGCTCGGGGCCAACGTCCTGACTTTC.

The chain combines TRBV6-1 with TRBJ1-5; 10 bases match TRBD1. J gave up 6 bases and V 6 bases, and 11 bases lay outside the gene matches. This CDR3 is 16 amino acids long. Per germline, CDR1 MNHNS and CDR2 SASEGT. The CDR3 loop reads CASSPNPGQGFQPQHF. The CDR3 DNA sequence: TGTGCCAGCAGCCCGAATCCGGGACAGGGGTTTCAGCCCCAGCATTTT.

Concerning this clonotype itself: Germline is not matched at one junction end, which may reflect a read error. The genes are TRBV27 and TRBJ1-1; TRBD1 might be the D (5 bases). The V gene's germline CDR1 is MNHEY and CDR2 SMNVEV (reference sequence). This CDR3 has 14 residues. The CDR3 DNA follows: TGTGCCAGCAGTCTTCCACAGGTGAACGCTGAAGCTTTCTTT. Translating it yields CASSLPQVNAEAFF.

This clonotype was detected ten times or more. The CDR3 sequence is CSASDRLEAFF. The CDR3 bases are TGCAGCGCCTCAGACAGGCTTGAAGCTTTCTTT. J is TRBJ1-1 and V is TRBV29-1; maybe TRBD1 (6 bases). This CDR3 is 11 amino acids long. Germline V lookup: CDR1 SQVTM, CDR2 ANQGSEA. V lost 7 bases and J 7 bases, leaving 13 bases between the germline ends.